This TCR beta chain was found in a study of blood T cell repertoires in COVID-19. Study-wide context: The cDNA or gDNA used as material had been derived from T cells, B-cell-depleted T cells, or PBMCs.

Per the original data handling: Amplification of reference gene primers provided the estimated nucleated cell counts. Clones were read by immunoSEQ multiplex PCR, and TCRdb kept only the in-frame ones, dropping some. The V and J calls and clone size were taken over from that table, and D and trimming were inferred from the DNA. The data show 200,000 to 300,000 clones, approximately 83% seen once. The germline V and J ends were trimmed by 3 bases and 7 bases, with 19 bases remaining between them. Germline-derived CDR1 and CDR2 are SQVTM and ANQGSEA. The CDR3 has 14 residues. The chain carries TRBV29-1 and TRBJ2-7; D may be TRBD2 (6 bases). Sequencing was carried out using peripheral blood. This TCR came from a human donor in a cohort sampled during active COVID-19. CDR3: CSVDRGAPVGEQYF. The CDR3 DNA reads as TGCAGCGTTGATCGCGGGGCCCCTGTGGGGGAGCAGTACTTC.